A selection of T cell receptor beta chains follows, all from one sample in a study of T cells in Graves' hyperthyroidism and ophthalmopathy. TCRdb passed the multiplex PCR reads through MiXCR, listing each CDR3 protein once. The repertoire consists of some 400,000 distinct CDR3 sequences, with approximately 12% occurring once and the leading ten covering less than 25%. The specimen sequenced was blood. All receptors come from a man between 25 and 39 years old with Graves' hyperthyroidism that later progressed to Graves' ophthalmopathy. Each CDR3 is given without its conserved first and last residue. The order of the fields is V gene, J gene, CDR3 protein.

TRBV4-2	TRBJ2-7	ASSQGIGDYEQY
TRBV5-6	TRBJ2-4	ASSLRSPGWDKNIQY
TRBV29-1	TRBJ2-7	SVDYGNSIYEQY
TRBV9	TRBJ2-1	ASSGWGPRNNEQF
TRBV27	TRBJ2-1	ASSVNGFNSYNEQF
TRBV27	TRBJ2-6	ASSKNSGANVLT
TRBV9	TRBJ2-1	ASSVESHSEQF
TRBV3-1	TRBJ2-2	ASSHFTGELF
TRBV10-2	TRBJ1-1	ASSDQDTEAF
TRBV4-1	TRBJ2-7	ASSPGTRGALSYEQY
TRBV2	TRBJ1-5	ASQGQSYNQPQH
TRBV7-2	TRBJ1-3	ASSPGTLSGNTIY
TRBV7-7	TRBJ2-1	ASSDGTSGGNEQF
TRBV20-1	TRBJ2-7	SATGTAAYEQY
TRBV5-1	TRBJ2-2	ASSLGPNTGELF
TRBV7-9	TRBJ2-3	ASSPGLAGATDTQY
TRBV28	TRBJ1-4	ASSSTGSWGGEKLF
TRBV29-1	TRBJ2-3	SVAVLAADTQY
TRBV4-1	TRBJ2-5	ASSQERQEQVN
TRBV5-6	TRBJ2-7	ASSLSQGRFEQY
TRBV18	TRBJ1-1	ASSPSISVNTEAF
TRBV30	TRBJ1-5	AWSWAGDQPQH
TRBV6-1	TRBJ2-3	ASIPAGRADTQY
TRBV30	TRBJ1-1	AWSLGRGGLRNTEAF
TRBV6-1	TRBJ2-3	ASSTMGALTDTQY
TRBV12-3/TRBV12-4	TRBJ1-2	ASKTTDRVYSSYGYT
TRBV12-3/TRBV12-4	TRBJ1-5	ASSLSLPLNQPQH
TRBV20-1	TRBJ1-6	SARDLGGVRNSPLH
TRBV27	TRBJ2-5	ASSLSWQGGTQY
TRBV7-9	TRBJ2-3	ASSLVGAPGLNTDTQY
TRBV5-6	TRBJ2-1	ASSGQGATSYNEQF
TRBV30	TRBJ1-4	AWSASGEKLF
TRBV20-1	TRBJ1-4	SAREQTGEGEKLF
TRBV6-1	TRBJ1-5	ALSQGRNQPQH
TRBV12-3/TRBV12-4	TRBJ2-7	ASSRQLDGYEQY
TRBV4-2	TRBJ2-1	ASSQAGRPYNEQF
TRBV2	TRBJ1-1	ASRGVTEAF
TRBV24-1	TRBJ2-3	ATSDFKGGPDTQY
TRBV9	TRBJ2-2	ASSPRPGELF
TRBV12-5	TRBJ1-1	ASGSTGGTEAF
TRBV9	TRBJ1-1	ASSVEGRDTEAF
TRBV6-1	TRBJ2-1	ASSDKRGDRALKQF
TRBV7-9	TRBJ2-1	ASSLWGRTGGDEQF